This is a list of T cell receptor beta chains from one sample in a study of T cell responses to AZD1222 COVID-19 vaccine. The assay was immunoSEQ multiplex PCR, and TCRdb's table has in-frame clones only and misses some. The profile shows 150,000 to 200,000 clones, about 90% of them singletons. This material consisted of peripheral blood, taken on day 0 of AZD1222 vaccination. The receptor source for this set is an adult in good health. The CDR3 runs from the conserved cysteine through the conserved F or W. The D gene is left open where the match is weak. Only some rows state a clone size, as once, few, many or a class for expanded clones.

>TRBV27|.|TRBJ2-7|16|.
TGTGCCAGCAGTCCCAGGGTTGGGTCAGGGAGAGGCGAGCAGTACTTC
CASSPRVGSGRGEQYF
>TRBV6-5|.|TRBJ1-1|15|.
TGTGCCAGCTTGCAGAGTTGGGGGGAAAACACTGAAGCTTTCTTT
CASLQSWGENTEAFF
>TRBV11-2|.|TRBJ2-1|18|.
TGTGCCAGCAGCTTAATCTCGTATTTTGCGGGACCCTACAATGAGCAGTTCTTC
CASSLISYFAGPYNEQFF
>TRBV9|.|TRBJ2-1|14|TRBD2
TGTGCCAGCAGCGTGGCTAGCGGGATGAATGAGCAGTTCTTC
CASSVASGMNEQFF
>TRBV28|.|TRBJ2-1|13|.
TGTGCCAGCAGTTCTTACTCAGGCAATGAGCAGTTCTTC
CASSSYSGNEQFF
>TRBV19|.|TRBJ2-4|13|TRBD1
TGTGCCAGCGGACCGACAGGGGCGAACATTCAGTACTTC
CASGPTGANIQYF
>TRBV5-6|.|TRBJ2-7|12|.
TGTGCCAGCAGCTTGGGGGACTACGAGCAGTACTTC
CASSLGDYEQYF
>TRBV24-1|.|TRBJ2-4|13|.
TGTGCCACCAGTGAGCTGTCCAAAAACATTCAGTACTTC
CATSELSKNIQYF
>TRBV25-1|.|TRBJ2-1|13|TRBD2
TGTGCCAGCAGGACTAGCGGGAGCTATGAGCAGTTCTTC
CASRTSGSYEQFF
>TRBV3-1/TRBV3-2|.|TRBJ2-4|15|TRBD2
TGTGCCAGCAGCCAAGATGCGGGGGGCTCGGGCATTCAGTACTTC
CASSQDAGGSGIQYF
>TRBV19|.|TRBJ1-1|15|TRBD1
TGTGCCAGTAGTCTCTCATGGACAGGGAAGTCTGAAGCTTTCTTT
CASSLSWTGKSEAFF
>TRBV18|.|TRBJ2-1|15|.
TGTGCCAGCTCACCACGAAAGGGAGTAGACAATGAGCAGTTCTTC
CASSPRKGVDNEQFF
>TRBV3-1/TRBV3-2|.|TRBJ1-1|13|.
TGTGCCAGCAGCCAAGATCGGATCACTGAAGCTTTCTTT
CASSQDRITEAFF
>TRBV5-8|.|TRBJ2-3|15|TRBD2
TGTGCCAGCAAACCGGGACTAGCGGGGTTCGATACGCAGTATTTT
CASKPGLAGFDTQYF
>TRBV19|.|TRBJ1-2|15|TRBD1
TGTGCCAGTAGCCGAGAGCAGGGGGCTGGGTATGGCTACACCTTC
CASSREQGAGYGYTF
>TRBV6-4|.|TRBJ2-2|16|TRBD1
TGTGCCAGCAGTGACTCAGGACAGGGGGACACCGGGGAGCTGTTTTTT
CASSDSGQGDTGELFF
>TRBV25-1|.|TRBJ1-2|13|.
TGTGCCAGCAGTGAGGGAGGGGTTTGGGGCTACACCTTC
CASSEGGVWGYTF
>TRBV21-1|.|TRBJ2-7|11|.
TGTGCCAGCAGCGGTTGGAGGGAGCAGTACTTC
CASSGWREQYF
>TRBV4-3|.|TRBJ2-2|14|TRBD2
TGCGCCAGCAGACTAGCGGCGAACACCGGGGAGCTGTTTTTT
CASRLAANTGELFF
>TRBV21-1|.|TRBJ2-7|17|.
TGTGCCAGCAGCAATGGGGTCGGGCCGGACTCTTGGGACGAGCAGTACTTC
CASSNGVGPDSWDEQYF
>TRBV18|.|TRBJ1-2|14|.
TGTGCCAGCTCCCTCTTCGAGGGGGGCGATGGCTACACCTTC
CASSLFEGGDGYTF
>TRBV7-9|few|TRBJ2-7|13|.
TGTGCCAGCAGCCCAACAGGGTTAAGCGAGCAGTACTTC
CASSPTGLSEQYF
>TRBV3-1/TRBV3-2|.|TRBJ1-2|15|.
TGTGCCAGCAGCCAAGGGGCAGGGTCCCCCTATGGCTACACCTTC
CASSQGAGSPYGYTF
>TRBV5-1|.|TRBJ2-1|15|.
TGCGCCAGCAGCCAGGACAGCTTCTCCTACAATGAGCAGTTCTTC
CASSQDSFSYNEQFF
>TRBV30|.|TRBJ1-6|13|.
TGTGCCTTGTCGGCAGGGATCGGTTCACCCCTCCACTTT
CALSAGIGSPLHF
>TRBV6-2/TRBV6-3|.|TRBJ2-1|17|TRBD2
TGTGCCAGCAGTTACCCCCCGACTAGCGGGGACTACAATGAGCAGTTCTTC
CASSYPPTSGDYNEQFF
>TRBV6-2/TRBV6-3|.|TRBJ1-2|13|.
TGTGCCAGCAGTTACCCTAGATTCAATGGCTACACCTTC
CASSYPRFNGYTF
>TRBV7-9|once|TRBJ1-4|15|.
TGTGCCAGCAGCTCCGAGAGGGACCTTAATGAAAAACTGTTTTTT
CASSSERDLNEKLFF
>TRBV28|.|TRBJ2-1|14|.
TGTGCCAGCAGTTTATATTCCTCTCAGGAGCCTCAGTTCTTC
CASSLYSSQEPQFF
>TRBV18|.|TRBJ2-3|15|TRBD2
TGTGCCAGCTCTTTACTAGCGGTGATCACAGATACGCAGTATTTT
CASSLLAVITDTQYF
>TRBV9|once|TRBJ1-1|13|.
TGTGCCAGCAGCGTAGCCTTAGGCGGTGAGGCTTTCTTT
CASSVALGGEAFF